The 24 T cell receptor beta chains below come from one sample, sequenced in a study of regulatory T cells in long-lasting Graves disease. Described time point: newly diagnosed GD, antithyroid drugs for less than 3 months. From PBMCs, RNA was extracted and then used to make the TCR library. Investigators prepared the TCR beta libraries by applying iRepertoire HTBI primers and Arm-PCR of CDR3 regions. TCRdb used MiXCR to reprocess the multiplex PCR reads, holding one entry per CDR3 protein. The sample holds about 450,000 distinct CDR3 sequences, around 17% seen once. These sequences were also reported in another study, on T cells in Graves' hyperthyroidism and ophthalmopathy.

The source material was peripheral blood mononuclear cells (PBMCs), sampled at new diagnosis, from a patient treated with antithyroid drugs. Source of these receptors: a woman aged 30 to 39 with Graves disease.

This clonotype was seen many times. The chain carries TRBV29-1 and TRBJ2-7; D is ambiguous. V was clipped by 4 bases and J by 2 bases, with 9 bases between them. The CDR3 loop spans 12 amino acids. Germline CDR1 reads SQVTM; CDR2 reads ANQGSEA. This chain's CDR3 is CSVGGDPYEQYF. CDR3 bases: TGCAGCGTTGGGGGTGACCCCTACGAGCAGTACTTC.

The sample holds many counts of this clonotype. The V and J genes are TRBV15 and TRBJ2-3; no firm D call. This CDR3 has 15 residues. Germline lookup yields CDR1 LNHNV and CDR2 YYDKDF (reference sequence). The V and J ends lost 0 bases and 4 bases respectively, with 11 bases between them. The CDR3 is CATSRDPQRPDTQYF. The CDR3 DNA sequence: TGTGCCACCAGCAGAGATCCCCAACGCCCAGATACGCAGTATTTT. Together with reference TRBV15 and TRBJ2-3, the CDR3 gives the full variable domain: DAMVIQNPRYQVTQFGKPVTLSCSQTLNHNVMYWYQQKSSQAPKLLFHYYDKDFNNEADTPDNFQSRRPNTSFCFLDIRSPGLGDTAMYLCATSRDPQRPDTQYFGPGTRLTVL.

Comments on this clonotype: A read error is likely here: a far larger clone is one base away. CDR3 in DNA: TGTGCCAGCAGTGAGGCGGGACAGTCCTACGAGCAGTACTTC. This translates into CASSEAGQSYEQYF. The chain has TRBV27 and TRBJ2-7; D may be TRBD1 (7 bases). Per germline, CDR1 MNHEY and CDR2 SMNVEV (reference sequence). The germline V and J ends were trimmed by 5 bases and 1 base, with 12 bases remaining between them. The CDR3 runs 14 residues.

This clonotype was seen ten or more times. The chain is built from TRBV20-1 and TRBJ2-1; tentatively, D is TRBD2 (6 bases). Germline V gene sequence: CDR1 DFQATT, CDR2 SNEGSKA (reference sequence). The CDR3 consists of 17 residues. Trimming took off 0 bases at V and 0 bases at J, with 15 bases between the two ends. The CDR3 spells CSAREDLRETSYNEQFF. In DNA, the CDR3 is TGCAGTGCTAGAGAGGACCTGCGGGAAACCTCCTACAATGAGCAGTTCTTC.

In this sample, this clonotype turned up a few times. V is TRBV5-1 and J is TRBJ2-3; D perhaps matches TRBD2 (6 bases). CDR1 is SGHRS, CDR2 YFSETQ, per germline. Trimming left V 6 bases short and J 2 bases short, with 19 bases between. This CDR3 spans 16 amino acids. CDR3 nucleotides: TGCGCCAGCACCCCCATGATAAGCGGGTCCACAGATACGCAGTATTTT. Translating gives CASTPMISGSTDTQYF. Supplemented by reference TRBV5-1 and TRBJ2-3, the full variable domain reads KAGVTQTPRYLIKTRGQQVTLSCSPISGHRSVSWYQQTPGQGLQFLFEYFSETQRNKGNFPGRFSGRQFSNSRSEMNVSTLELGDSALYLCASTPMISGSTDTQYFGPGTRLTVL.

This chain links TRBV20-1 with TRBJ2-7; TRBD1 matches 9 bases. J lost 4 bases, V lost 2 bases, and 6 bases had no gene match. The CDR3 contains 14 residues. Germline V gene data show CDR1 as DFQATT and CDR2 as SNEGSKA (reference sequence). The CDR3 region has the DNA TGCAGTGCTAGACATGGGACAGGGAGGTACGAGCAGTACTTC. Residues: CSARHGTGRYEQYF.

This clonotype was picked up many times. The CDR3 nucleotides are TGTGCCAGCAGCTTAGTAGGGGGCCACACCTCTAGCACAGATACGCAGTATTTT. Translating it yields CASSLVGGHTSSTDTQYF. J is TRBJ2-3 and V is TRBV7-8; 7 nucleotides align to TRBD1. With V trimmed by 1 base and J by 0 bases, 10 bases remained unmatched. Germline lookup yields CDR1 SGHVS and CDR2 FQNEAQ. The CDR3 is 18 amino acids.

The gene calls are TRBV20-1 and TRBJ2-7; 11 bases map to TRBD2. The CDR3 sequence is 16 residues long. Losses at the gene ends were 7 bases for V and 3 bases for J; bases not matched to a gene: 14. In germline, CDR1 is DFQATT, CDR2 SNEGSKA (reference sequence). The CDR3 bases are TGCAGTGTACCGGGACTAGCGGAAGACGCCTACTACGAGCAGTACTTC. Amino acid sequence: CSVPGLAEDAYYEQYF.

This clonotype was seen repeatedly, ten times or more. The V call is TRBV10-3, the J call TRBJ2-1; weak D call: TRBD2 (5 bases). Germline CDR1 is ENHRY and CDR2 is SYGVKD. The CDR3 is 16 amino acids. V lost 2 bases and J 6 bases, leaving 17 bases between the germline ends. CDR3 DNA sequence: TGTGCCATCAGTGAGAAGAGGGTTGCGGTTTCCAATGAGCAGTTCTTC. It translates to CAISEKRVAVSNEQFF.

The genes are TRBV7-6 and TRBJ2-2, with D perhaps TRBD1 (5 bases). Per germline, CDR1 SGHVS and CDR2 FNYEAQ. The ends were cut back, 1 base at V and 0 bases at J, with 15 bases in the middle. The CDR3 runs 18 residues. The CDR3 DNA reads TGTGCCAGCAGCTTAGAGGTTAACAGGAGAGCGAACACCGGGGAGCTGTTTTTT. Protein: CASSLEVNRRANTGELFF.

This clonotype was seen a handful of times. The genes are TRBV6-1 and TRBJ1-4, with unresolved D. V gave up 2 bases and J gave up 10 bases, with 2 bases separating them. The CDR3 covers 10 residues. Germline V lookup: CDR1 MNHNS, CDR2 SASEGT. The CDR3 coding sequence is TGTGCCAGCAGTGAAAGAAAACTGTTTTTT. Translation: CASSERKLFF.

This CDR3 reads CASTYYGTAGETQYF. The CDR3 coding sequence is TGTGCCAGCACCTACTACGGGACAGCCGGTGAGACCCAGTACTTC. The chain is built from TRBV7-6 and TRBJ2-5, with TRBD1 matching 7 bases. Trimming at V came to 7 bases and at J to 5 bases, leaving 13 bases not matched to a gene. The CDR3 runs 15 residues. In germline, CDR1 is SGHVS, CDR2 FNYEAQ.

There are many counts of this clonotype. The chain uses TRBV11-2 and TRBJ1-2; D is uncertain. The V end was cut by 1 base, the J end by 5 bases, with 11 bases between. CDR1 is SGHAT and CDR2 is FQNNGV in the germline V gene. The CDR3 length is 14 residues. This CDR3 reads CASSLGNGRYGYTF. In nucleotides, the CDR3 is TGTGCCAGCAGCTTAGGAAACGGGAGATATGGCTACACCTTC.

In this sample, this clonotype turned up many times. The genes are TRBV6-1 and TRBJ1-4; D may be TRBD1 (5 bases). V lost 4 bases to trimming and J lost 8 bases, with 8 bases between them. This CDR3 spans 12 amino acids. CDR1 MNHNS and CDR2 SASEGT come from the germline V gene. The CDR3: CASSGTSEKLFF. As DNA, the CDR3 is TGTGCCAGCAGTGGGACATCCGAAAAACTGTTTTTT.

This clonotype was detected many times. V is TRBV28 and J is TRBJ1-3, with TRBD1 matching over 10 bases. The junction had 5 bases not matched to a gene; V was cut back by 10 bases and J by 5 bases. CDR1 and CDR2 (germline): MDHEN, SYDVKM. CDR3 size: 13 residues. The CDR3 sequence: CAIRQGARNTIYF. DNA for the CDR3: TGTGCCATCCGACAGGGGGCCCGAAACACCATATATTTT.

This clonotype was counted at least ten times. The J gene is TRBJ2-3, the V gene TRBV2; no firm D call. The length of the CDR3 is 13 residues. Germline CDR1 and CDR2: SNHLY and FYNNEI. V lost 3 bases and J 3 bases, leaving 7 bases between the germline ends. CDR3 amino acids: CASSDRRTDTQYF. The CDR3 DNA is TGTGCCAGCAGTGATCGCCGGACAGATACGCAGTATTTT.

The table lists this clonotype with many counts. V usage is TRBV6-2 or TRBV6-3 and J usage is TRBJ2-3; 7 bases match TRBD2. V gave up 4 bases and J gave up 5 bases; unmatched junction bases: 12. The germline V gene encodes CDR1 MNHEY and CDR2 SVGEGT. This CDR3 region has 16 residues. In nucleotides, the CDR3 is TGTGCCAGCAGTTCCGCGGTGGCGGGAGACGTAGATACGCAGTATTTT. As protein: CASSSAVAGDVDTQYF.

For the CDR3, the DNA is TGCAGTGCCTTAGCGGGAGGGCCAGGAGATACGCAGTATTTT. Residues: CSALAGGPGDTQYF. This chain uses TRBV20-1 with TRBJ2-3; 11 bases fit TRBD2. The CDR3 loop spans 14 amino acids. V dropped 6 bases and J dropped 5; count of bases not matched to a gene: 7. CDR1 and CDR2 from the germline V gene are DFQATT and SNEGSKA (reference sequence).

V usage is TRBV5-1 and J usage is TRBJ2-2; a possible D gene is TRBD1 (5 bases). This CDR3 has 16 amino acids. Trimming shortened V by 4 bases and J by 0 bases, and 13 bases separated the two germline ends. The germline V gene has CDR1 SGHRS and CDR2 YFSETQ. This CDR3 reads CASSHLTEANTGELFF. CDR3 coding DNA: TGCGCCAGCAGCCATTTGACAGAAGCGAACACCGGGGAGCTGTTTTTT.

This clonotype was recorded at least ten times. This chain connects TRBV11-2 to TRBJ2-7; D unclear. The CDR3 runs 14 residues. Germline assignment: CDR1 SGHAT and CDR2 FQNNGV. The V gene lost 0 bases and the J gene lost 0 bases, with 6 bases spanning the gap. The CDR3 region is CASSLDRTSYEQYF. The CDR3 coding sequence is TGTGCCAGCAGCTTAGATCGCACCTCCTACGAGCAGTACTTC. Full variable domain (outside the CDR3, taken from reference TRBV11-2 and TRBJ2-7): EAGVAQSPRYKIIEKRQSVAFWCNPISGHATLYWYQQILGQGPKLLIQFQNNGVVDDSQLPKDRFSAERLKGVDSTLKIQPAKLEDSAVYLCASSLDRTSYEQYFGPGTRLTVT.

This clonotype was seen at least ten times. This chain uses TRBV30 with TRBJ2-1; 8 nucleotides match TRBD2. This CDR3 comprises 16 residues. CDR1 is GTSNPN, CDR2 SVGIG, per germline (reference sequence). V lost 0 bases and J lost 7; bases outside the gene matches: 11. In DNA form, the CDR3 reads TGTGCCTGGAGTGTCCCCGTACTAGCGGTCTGGAATGAGCAGTTCTTC. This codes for CAWSVPVLAVWNEQFF.

The CDR3: CASSPPSGSNYEQYF. CDR3 nucleotide sequence: TGTGCCAGCAGCCCCCCAAGCGGGAGTAATTACGAGCAGTACTTC. The chain links TRBV6-2 or TRBV6-3 to TRBJ2-7; TRBD2 matches at 8 bases. CDR1 and CDR2 (germline): MNHEY, SVGEGT. The CDR3 has 15 residues. After removal of 6 bases from V and 4 bases from J, the junction contained 11 bases not matched to a gene.

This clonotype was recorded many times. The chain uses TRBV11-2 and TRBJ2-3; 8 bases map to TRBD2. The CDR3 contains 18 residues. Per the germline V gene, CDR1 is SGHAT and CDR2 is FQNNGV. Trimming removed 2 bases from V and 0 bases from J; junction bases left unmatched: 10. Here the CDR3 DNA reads TGTGCCAGCAGCTTACTCAACTACCCTAGCGGGAGCACAGATACGCAGTATTTT. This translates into CASSLLNYPSGSTDTQYF.

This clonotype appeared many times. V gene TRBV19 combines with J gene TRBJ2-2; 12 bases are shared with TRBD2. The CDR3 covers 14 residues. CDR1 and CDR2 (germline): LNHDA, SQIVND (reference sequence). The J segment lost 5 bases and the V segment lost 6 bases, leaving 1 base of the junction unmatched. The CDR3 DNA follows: TGTGCCAGTAGAGGACTAGCGGGGACCGGGGAGCTGTTTTTT. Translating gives CASRGLAGTGELFF.